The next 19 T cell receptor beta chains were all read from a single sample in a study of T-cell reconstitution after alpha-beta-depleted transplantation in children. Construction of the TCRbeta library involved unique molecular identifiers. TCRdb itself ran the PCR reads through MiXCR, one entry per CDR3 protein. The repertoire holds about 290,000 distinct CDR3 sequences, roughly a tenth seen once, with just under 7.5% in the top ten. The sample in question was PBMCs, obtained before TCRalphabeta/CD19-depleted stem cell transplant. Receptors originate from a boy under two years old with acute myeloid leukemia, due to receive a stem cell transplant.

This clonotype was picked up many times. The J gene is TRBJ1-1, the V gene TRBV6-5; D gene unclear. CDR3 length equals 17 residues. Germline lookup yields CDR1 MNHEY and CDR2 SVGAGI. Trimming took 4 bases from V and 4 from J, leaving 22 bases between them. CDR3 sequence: CASSSTGRIAGSTEAFF. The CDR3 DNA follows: TGTGCCAGCAGTTCCACGGGGAGGATTGCGGGTAGCACTGAAGCTTTCTTT.

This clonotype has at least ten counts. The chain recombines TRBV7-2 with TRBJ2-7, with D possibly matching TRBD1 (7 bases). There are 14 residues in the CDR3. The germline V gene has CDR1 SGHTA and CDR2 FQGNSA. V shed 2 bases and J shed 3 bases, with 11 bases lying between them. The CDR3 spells CASSLRRGHYEQYF. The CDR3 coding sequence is TGTGCCAGCAGCTTAAGGAGGGGGCACTACGAGCAGTACTTC.

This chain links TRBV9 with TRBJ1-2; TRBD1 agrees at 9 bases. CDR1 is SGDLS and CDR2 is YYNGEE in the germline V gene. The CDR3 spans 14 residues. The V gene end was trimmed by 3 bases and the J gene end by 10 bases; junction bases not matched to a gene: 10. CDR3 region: CASSARTGVWYYTF. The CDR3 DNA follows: TGTGCCAGCAGCGCCCGGACAGGGGTCTGGTACTACACCTTC.

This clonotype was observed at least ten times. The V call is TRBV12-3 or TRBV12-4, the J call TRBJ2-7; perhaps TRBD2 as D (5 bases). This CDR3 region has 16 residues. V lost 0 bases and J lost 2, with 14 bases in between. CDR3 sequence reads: CASSLAPAGPAYEQYF. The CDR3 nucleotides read TGTGCCAGCAGTTTAGCCCCGGCGGGTCCGGCCTACGAGCAGTACTTC.

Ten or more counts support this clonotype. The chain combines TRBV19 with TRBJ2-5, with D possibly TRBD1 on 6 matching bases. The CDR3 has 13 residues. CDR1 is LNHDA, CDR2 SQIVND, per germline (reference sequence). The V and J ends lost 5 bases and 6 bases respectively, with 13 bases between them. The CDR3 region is CASSGTGKKTQYF. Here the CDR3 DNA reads TGTGCCAGTAGTGGTACAGGGAAGAAGACCCAGTACTTC.

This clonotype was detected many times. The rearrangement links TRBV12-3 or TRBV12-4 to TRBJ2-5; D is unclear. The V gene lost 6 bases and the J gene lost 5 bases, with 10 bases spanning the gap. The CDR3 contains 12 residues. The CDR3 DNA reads TGTGCCAGCAGCCCGTATCGGGAGACCCAGTACTTC. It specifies CASSPYRETQYF.

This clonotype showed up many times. The DNA for the CDR3 is TGTGCCAGCAGCCAAGAGCGGTCAGGTTCCTACGAGCAGTACTTC. Translation gives CASSQERSGSYEQYF. This sequence joins TRBV3-1 and TRBJ2-7, with no clear D. Germline V lookup: CDR1 LGHDT, CDR2 YNNKEL (reference sequence). This CDR3 spans 15 amino acids. With 0 bases removed from V and 1 base from J, the gap between germline ends came to 10 bases.

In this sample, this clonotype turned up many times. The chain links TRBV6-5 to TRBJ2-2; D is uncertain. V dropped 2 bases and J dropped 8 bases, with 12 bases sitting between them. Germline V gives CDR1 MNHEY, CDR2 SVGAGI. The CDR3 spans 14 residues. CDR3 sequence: CASSYGRRWGELFF. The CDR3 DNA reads TGTGCCAGCAGTTACGGACGGAGATGGGGGGAGCTGTTTTTT.

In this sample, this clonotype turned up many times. The CDR3 coding sequence is TGTGCCAGCAGCCAGAGGGACAGCCATAGGAGTGAAGCTTTCTTT. Translating gives CASSQRDSHRSEAFF. The chain couples TRBV28 to TRBJ1-1; 7 nucleotides match TRBD1. The CDR3 is made up of 15 amino acids. Germline V gives CDR1 MDHEN, CDR2 SYDVKM. J was trimmed by 7 bases and V by 6 bases; bases with no gene match: 14.

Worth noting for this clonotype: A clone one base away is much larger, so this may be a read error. The CDR3 is CARNPGLANTGELFF. DNA for the CDR3: TGTGCCAGAAACCCAGGACTAGCGAACACCGGGGAGCTGTTTTTT. The chain joins TRBV2 to TRBJ2-2; 7 nucleotides align to TRBD2. The germline gives CDR1 SNHLY, CDR2 FYNNEI. V was pared by 9 bases and J by 0 bases, with 7 bases of the junction left unmatched. The length of the CDR3 is 15 residues.

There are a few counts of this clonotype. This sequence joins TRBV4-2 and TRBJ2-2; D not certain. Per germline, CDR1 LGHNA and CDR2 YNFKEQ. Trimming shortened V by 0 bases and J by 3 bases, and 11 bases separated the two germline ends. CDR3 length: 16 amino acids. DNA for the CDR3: TGTGCCAGCAGCCAAGATTGGGATGGGGACACCGGGGAGCTGTTTTTT. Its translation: CASSQDWDGDTGELFF.

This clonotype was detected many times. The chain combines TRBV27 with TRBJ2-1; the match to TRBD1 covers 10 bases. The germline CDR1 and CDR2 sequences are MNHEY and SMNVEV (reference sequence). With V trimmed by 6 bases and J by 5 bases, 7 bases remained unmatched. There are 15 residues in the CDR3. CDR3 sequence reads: CASRGWTGGNNEQFF. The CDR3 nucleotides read TGTGCCAGCAGAGGATGGACAGGGGGTAACAATGAGCAGTTCTTC.

The CDR3 is CASSPPSGYPQETQYF. Written as DNA, the CDR3 is TGTGCCAGCAGCCCCCCTTCGGGGTATCCCCAAGAGACCCAGTACTTC. The chain carries TRBV5-6 and TRBJ2-5; maybe TRBD2 (5 bases). The V end was cut by 4 bases, the J end by 1 base, with 17 bases between. The CDR3 has 16 residues. Germline assignment: CDR1 SGHDT and CDR2 YYEEEE.

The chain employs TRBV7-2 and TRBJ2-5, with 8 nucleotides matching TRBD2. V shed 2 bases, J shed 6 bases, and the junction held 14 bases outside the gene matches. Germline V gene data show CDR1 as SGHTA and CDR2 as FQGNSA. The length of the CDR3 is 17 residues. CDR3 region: CASSLRLGPAGEKTQYF. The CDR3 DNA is TGTGCCAGCAGCTTAAGGTTGGGTCCAGCGGGGGAGAAGACCCAGTACTTC.

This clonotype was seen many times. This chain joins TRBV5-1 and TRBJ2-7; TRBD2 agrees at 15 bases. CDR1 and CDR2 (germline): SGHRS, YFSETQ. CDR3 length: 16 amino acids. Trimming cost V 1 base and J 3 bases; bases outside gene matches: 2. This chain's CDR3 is CASSLPGLAGGYEQYF. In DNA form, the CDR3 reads TGCGCCAGCAGCTTGCCGGGACTAGCGGGAGGCTACGAGCAGTACTTC.

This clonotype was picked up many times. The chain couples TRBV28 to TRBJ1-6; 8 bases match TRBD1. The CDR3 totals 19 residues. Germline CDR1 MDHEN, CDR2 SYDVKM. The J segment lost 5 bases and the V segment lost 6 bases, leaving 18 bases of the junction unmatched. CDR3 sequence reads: CASSLRTGLVDSDNSPLHF. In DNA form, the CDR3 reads TGTGCCAGCAGCTTAAGGACAGGGTTAGTTGATAGCGATAATTCACCCCTCCACTTT.

This chain's CDR3 is CASSVPPGTRRETQYF. CDR3 coding DNA: TGTGCCAGCAGTGTTCCGCCGGGGACTAGGAGAGAGACCCAGTACTTC. V and J are TRBV28 and TRBJ2-5, with 8 bases identical to TRBD2. The germline gives CDR1 MDHEN, CDR2 SYDVKM. The CDR3 runs to 16 residues. The trim removed 5 bases at V and 4 bases at J, leaving 12 bases unmatched.

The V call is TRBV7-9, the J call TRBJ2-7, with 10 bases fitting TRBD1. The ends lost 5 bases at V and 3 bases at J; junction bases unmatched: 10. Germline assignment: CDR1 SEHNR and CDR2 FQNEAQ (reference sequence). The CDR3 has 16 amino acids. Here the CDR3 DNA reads TGTGCCAGCAGCGACCGTGGGACAGGGGTGTACTACGAGCAGTACTTC. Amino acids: CASSDRGTGVYYEQYF.

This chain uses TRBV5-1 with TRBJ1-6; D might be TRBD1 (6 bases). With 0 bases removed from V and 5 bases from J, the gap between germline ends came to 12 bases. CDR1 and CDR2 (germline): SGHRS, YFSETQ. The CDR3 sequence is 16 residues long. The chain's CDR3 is CASSLAGGGDNSPLHF. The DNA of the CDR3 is TGCGCCAGCAGCTTGGCCGGAGGGGGGGATAATTCACCCCTCCACTTT. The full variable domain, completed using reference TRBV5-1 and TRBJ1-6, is KAGVTQTPRYLIKTRGQQVTLSCSPISGHRSVSWYQQTPGQGLQFLFEYFSETQRNKGNFPGRFSGRQFSNSRSEMNVSTLELGDSALYLCASSLAGGGDNSPLHFGNGTRLTVT.